This is a list of T cell receptor beta chains from one sample in a study of CD8+ T cells in alopecia areata. Profiled with immunoSEQ multiplex PCR; TCRdb holds only in-frame clones, not every one. The table lists 40,000 to 45,000 clones, around 90% of them singletons. This material consisted of CD8+ T cells sorted from blood, taken at week 24, from a patient treated with tofacitinib. These receptors all stem from a human donor with alopecia areata. Each CDR3 is given with its conserved first and last residue. A D gene is named only where the DNA matches it firmly. Size is omitted from some rows. Given values are once, few, many or a class for expanded clones.

>16|NA|TRBV7-9|NA|TRBJ2-2
CASSYGTTKNTGELFF
TGTGCCAGCAGCTACGGGACAACCAAGAACACCGGGGAGCTGTTTTTT
>15|once|TRBV4-3|NA|TRBJ2-2
CASSQDLGSGGELFF
TGCGCCAGCAGCCAAGATCTGGGGTCGGGCGGGGAGCTGTTTTTT
>16|NA|TRBV27|NA|TRBJ2-2
CASSLKGPGRSGELFF
TGTGCCAGCAGTTTAAAAGGCCCAGGGAGGAGCGGGGAGCTGTTTTTT
>17|NA|TRBV28|NA|TRBJ2-3
CASSPPLPSSSTDTQYF
TGTGCCAGCAGCCCGCCTTTACCTAGCAGTAGCACAGATACGCAGTATTTT
>16|NA|TRBV29-1|NA|TRBJ1-2
CSVEDVLTGVDYGYTF
TGCAGCGTTGAAGATGTCCTCACGGGGGTTGACTATGGCTACACCTTC
>15|NA|TRBV7-9|TRBD2|TRBJ2-3
CASSDAGLAIDTQYF
TGTGCCAGCAGCGATGCGGGACTAGCGATAGATACGCAGTATTTT
>14|NA|TRBV6-1|TRBD1|TRBJ2-3
CASSEGQGADTQYF
TGTGCCAGCAGTGAAGGACAGGGGGCAGATACGCAGTATTTT
>15|NA|TRBV13|TRBD2|TRBJ2-1
CASSPERGVYNEQFF
TGTGCCAGCAGCCCAGAGCGGGGGGTCTACAATGAGCAGTTCTTC
>15|NA|TRBV28|NA|TRBJ2-6
CASSLRESGANVLTF
TGTGCCAGCAGTTTACGGGAGTCTGGGGCCAACGTCCTGACTTTC
>15|NA|TRBV7-2|TRBD1|TRBJ2-3
CASSLGQGHTDTQYF
TGTGCCAGCAGCTTAGGACAGGGCCACACAGATACGCAGTATTTT
>15|NA|TRBV4-3|NA|TRBJ2-7
CASSQDSGRLYEQYF
TGCGCCAGCAGCCAAGATTCGGGGCGTCTCTACGAGCAGTACTTC
>17|NA|TRBV7-9|NA|TRBJ2-3
CASSSPRGSQHTDTQYF
TGTGCCAGCAGCTCACCACGGGGCTCGCAGCACACAGATACGCAGTATTTT
>16|NA|TRBV4-3|NA|TRBJ2-6
CASSQDRTSGANVLTF
TGCGCCAGCAGCCAAGATAGGACTTCTGGGGCCAACGTCCTGACTTTC
>14|NA|TRBV4-1|NA|TRBJ2-7
CASSQDPGLYEQYF
TGCGCCAGCAGCCAAGATCCGGGTCTCTACGAGCAGTACTTC
>15|NA|TRBV5-1|TRBD2|TRBJ2-7
CASSTGLADSYEQYF
TGCGCCAGCAGCACGGGACTAGCGGACTCCTACGAGCAGTACTTC
>15|NA|TRBV27|TRBD1|TRBJ2-7
CASSPNRGSSYEQYF
TGTGCCAGCAGTCCAAACAGGGGCAGCTCCTACGAGCAGTACTTC
>13|NA|TRBV7-2|NA|TRBJ2-7
CASSYGSSYEQYF
TGTGCCAGCAGCTATGGCAGCTCCTACGAGCAGTACTTC
>15|NA|TRBV7-9|TRBD2|TRBJ2-3
CASSPGTSGEDTQYF
TGTGCCAGCAGCCCAGGGACTAGCGGGGAAGATACGCAGTATTTT
>15|NA|TRBV28|NA|TRBJ2-7
CASSSPNTPSYEQYF
TGTGCCAGCAGTTCTCCTAACACTCCCTCCTACGAGCAGTACTTC
>10|NA|TRBV29-1|NA|TRBJ2-1
CSVARDEQFF
TGCAGCGTGGCCCGCGATGAGCAGTTCTTC
>18|NA|TRBV6-8|TRBD2|TRBJ2-2
CASTPIGLAAGGTGELFF
TGTGCCAGCACCCCAATCGGACTAGCGGCTGGGGGCACCGGGGAGCTGTTTTTT
>16|NA|TRBV19|NA|TRBJ2-1
CASSILDAPTYNEQFF
TGTGCCAGTAGTATCCTGGACGCACCAACCTACAATGAGCAGTTCTTC
>15|NA|TRBV19|NA|TRBJ2-3
CATRALYGLTDTQYF
TGTGCCACCCGAGCCTTATACGGTCTCACAGATACGCAGTATTTT
>16|NA|TRBV21-1|NA|TRBJ1-5
CASSPPRRAADQPQHF
TGTGCCAGCAGCCCCCCCCGGAGGGCAGCCGATCAGCCCCAGCATTTT